A single sample is the source of the 17 T cell receptor beta chains below, sequenced in a study of OX40 agonist ivuxolimab in advanced cancers. Sequencing used immunoSEQ multiplex PCR; TCRdb keeps in-frame clones, though not all of them. The table includes roughly 56,000 clones, 70% to 90% detected once. The sample consisted of CD4+ or CD8+ T cells sorted from blood, taken in a trial of the OX40 agonist ivuxolimab. The receptors originated from an adult with an advanced solid tumor such as melanoma, head and neck, liver or kidney cancer.

The chain links TRBV28 to TRBJ1-2; weak D call: TRBD1 (5 bases). The length of the CDR3 is 14 residues. CDR1 is MDHEN, CDR2 SYDVKM, per germline. The V gene lost 6 bases and the J gene lost 2 bases, with 13 bases spanning the gap. CDR3 DNA: TGTGCCAGCAGAGGCCAGGGATCCAACTATGGCTACACCTTC. Translating gives CASRGQGSNYGYTF.

The count of this clone is one. The V and J genes are TRBV6-5 and TRBJ2-1; TRBD2 matches 7 bases. CDR1 is MNHEY and CDR2 is SVGAGI in the germline V gene. The CDR3 is made up of 15 amino acids. V gave up 6 bases and J gave up 7 bases; unmatched junction bases: 12. CDR3 sequence (DNA): TGTGCCAGCAGCCATCGGTATGGGGGAGGGAATGAGCAGTTCTTC. This encodes CASSHRYGGGNEQFF.

The V call is TRBV7-9, the J call TRBJ1-1; D unresolved. The V end lost 2 bases, the J end lost 8 bases, and 9 bases lay between the germline ends. Per germline, CDR1 SEHNR and CDR2 FQNEAQ (reference sequence). The CDR3 has 12 residues. Written as DNA, the CDR3 is TGTGCCAGCAGCTTATCCAGGACCGAAGCTTTCTTT. Its translation is CASSLSRTEAFF.

The chain carries TRBV25-1 and TRBJ2-2; 10 bases line up with TRBD2. The germline V gene has CDR1 MGHDK and CDR2 SYGVNS. After removal of 3 bases from V and 6 bases from J, the junction contained 10 bases not matched to a gene. The CDR3 extends over 17 amino acids. In nucleotides, the CDR3 is TGTGCCAGCAGTGAGTCCAGCCTAGCGGGAGTATCCGGGGAGCTGTTTTTT. It is translated as CASSESSLAGVSGELFF.

V usage is TRBV2 and J usage is TRBJ2-5, with TRBD1 identical over 8 bases. Germline V gene sequence: CDR1 SNHLY, CDR2 FYNNEI. The junction had 11 bases not matched to a gene; V was cut back by 7 bases and J by 4 bases. The CDR3 has 15 amino acids. The CDR3 region is CASIWGRGLRETQYF. CDR3 nucleotide sequence: TGTGCCAGCATATGGGGCAGGGGGCTAAGAGAGACCCAGTACTTC.

This chain connects TRBV6-5 to TRBJ1-5, with a possible D match to TRBD1 (6 bases). The germline V gene encodes CDR1 MNHEY and CDR2 SVGAGI. The CDR3 sequence is 14 residues long. The ends were cut back, 6 bases at V and 2 bases at J, with 11 bases in the middle. CDR3 bases: TGTGCCAGCAGGTCAGGGGCCCGCAATCAGCCCCAGCATTTT. This gives the protein CASRSGARNQPQHF.

The count of this clone is one. The V call is TRBV10-2, the J call TRBJ2-7; no definite D call. V dropped 0 bases and J dropped 6 bases, with 12 bases sitting between them. This CDR3 comprises 14 residues. Per the germline V gene, CDR1 is WSHSY and CDR2 is SAAADI. The CDR3 nucleotides read TGCGCCAGCAGTGAGTCCCCCCAAGCCGGCGAGCAGTACTTC. Amino acids: CASSESPQAGEQYF.

This chain uses TRBV2 with TRBJ2-1; D is possibly TRBD2 (6 bases). Germline-derived CDR1 and CDR2 are SNHLY and FYNNEI. The CDR3 extends over 15 amino acids. Trimming left V 2 bases short and J 2 bases short, with 10 bases between. CDR3 region: CASSELAPTYNEQFF. The DNA for the CDR3 is TGTGCCAGCAGTGAACTAGCGCCCACCTACAATGAGCAGTTCTTC.

This chain links TRBV28 with TRBJ1-2, with 7 nucleotides matching TRBD1. Germline CDR1 MDHEN, CDR2 SYDVKM. This CDR3 region has 13 residues. V lost 6 bases, J lost 7 bases, and 8 bases stayed unmatched. The CDR3 sequence: CASSRDRAAGYTF. CDR3 DNA sequence: TGTGCCAGCAGCAGAGACAGGGCGGCTGGCTACACCTTC.

This clone was seen more than once but under ten times. The gene calls are TRBV4-3 and TRBJ2-5, with D possibly called TRBD1 or TRBD2 (5 bases each). The V and J ends lost 2 bases and 5 bases respectively, with 12 bases between them. From germline, CDR1 is LGHNA and CDR2 YSLEER. The CDR3 covers 14 residues. The CDR3 nucleotides read TGCGCCAGCAGCCAAATGAGGGGCCGGGAGACCCAGTACTTC. Translated: CASSQMRGRETQYF.

The gene calls are TRBV6-1 and TRBJ1-1; the D gene is possibly TRBD1 (5 bases). The CDR3 spans 14 residues. Germline assignment: CDR1 MNHNS and CDR2 SASEGT. Trimming shortened V by 10 bases and J by 1 base, and 16 bases separated the two germline ends. CDR3 protein: CATYRDLWNTEAFF. CDR3 in DNA: TGTGCCACCTACCGGGACCTATGGAACACTGAAGCTTTCTTT.

The gene calls are TRBV6-6 and TRBJ2-7, with a weak D call TRBD1 (6 bases). CDR3 size: 14 residues. Trimming pared 1 base from V and 1 base from J, leaving 8 bases between. Germline CDR1 MNHNY, CDR2 SVGAGI (reference sequence). CDR3 in amino acids: CASSYLQGSYEQYF. The CDR3 DNA reads as TGTGCCAGCAGTTACTTGCAGGGGTCCTACGAGCAGTACTTC.

The gene calls are TRBV28 and TRBJ1-5, with TRBD1 matching 7 bases. The V gene end was trimmed by 4 bases and the J gene end by 4 bases; junction bases not matched to a gene: 10. Looked up from germline, CDR1 is MDHEN and CDR2 is SYDVKM. The CDR3 loop spans 16 amino acids. The CDR3 nucleotides read TGTGCCAGCAGTTATCAAACAGGGGTTGGGAATCAGCCCCAGCATTTT. Translation: CASSYQTGVGNQPQHF. Full variable domain (outside the CDR3, taken from reference TRBV28 and TRBJ1-5): DVKVTQSSRYLVKRTGEKVFLECVQDMDHENMFWYRQDPGLGLRLIYFSYDVKMKEKGDIPEGYSVSREKKERFSLILESASTNQTSMYLCASSYQTGVGNQPQHFGDGTRLSIL.

This rearrangement joins TRBV7-3 to TRBJ2-5; no clear D. The CDR3 contains 16 residues. Trimming removed 5 bases at V and 3 bases at J, with 19 bases between. Germline V gene data show CDR1 as SGHTA and CDR2 as FQGTGA. The CDR3 DNA follows: TGTGCCAGCAGCCTTCGCGCCGGGTTCCCCGAAGAGACCCAGTACTTC. Translating it yields CASSLRAGFPEETQYF.

This chain joins TRBV6-5 and TRBJ2-1, with a possible D match to TRBD1 (5 bases). V was clipped by 7 bases and J by 5 bases, with 18 bases between them. The CDR3 sequence is 15 residues long. Germline V lookup: CDR1 MNHEY, CDR2 SVGAGI. DNA for the CDR3: TGTGCCAGCACAACGAGACGAGACAGACACAATGAGCAGTTCTTC. Protein: CASTTRRDRHNEQFF.

The J gene is TRBJ1-2, the V gene TRBV19; TRBD1 matches at 8 bases. The germline gives CDR1 LNHDA, CDR2 SQIVND (reference sequence). This CDR3 has 15 amino acids. The ends lost 0 bases at V and 2 bases at J; junction bases unmatched: 2. The CDR3 DNA reads as TGTGCCAGTAGTATAGACAGGGGGCTCAACTATGGCTACACCTTC. Its translation: CASSIDRGLNYGYTF. The full variable domain, completed using reference TRBV19 and TRBJ1-2, is DGGITQSPKYLFRKEGQNVTLSCEQNLNHDAMYWYRQDPGQGLRLIYYSQIVNDFQKGDIAEGYSVSREKKESFPLTVTSAQKNPTAFYLCASSIDRGLNYGYTFGSGTRLTVV.

The rearrangement joins TRBV19 to TRBJ1-1; TRBD1 matches at 9 bases. The germline V gene encodes CDR1 LNHDA and CDR2 SQIVND (reference sequence). CDR3 length: 14 amino acids. J lost 10 bases, V lost 5 bases, and 11 bases had no gene match. CDR3 in amino acids: CASSRPGQGLSAFF. The CDR3 nucleotides are TGTGCCAGTAGTCGACCGGGACAGGGATTATCAGCTTTCTTT. The variable domain in full, completed from reference TRBV19 and TRBJ1-1, reads DGGITQSPKYLFRKEGQNVTLSCEQNLNHDAMYWYRQDPGQGLRLIYYSQIVNDFQKGDIAEGYSVSREKKESFPLTVTSAQKNPTAFYLCASSRPGQGLSAFFGQGTRLTVV.